The rows below give T cell receptor beta chains drawn from one sample of a study of shared clonotypes between healthy human individuals. Profiled with immunoSEQ multiplex PCR; TCRdb holds only in-frame clones, not every one. Of over 2 million clones listed, roughly 95% are singletons. The specimen sequenced was naive CD8+ T cells sorted from blood. These receptors all stem from a man younger than 30 in good health. The CDR3 runs from the conserved cysteine through the conserved F or W. The order of the fields is V gene, D gene, J gene, clone size, CDR3 DNA, CDR3 protein. D genes are given only for firm matches. Only some rows state a clone size, as once, few, many or a class for expanded clones.

TRBV5-6	TRBD1	TRBJ1-1	.	TGTGCCAGCAGCTACGGGACAGGGGTTACTGAAGCTTTCTTT	CASSYGTGVTEAFF
TRBV6-1	.	TRBJ1-2	.	TGTGCCAGCAGTAGAGGGACCGCCTCCTATGGCTACACCTTC	CASSRGTASYGYTF
TRBV6-5	.	TRBJ1-2	.	TGTGCCAGCATCAACGGGGGGTTTCGCGATGGCTACACCTTC	CASINGGFRDGYTF
TRBV19	TRBD1	TRBJ1-1	.	TGTGCCAGTAGCTTCCCGGGACAGATCGAAGCTTTCTTT	CASSFPGQIEAFF
TRBV5-6	.	TRBJ2-3	.	TGTGCCAGCAGCTTCGGGGATACGCAGTATTTT	CASSFGDTQYF
TRBV4-1	TRBD1	TRBJ1-1	.	TGCGCCAGCAGCCCTAAGGGGGCCATGAACACTGAAGCTTTCTTT	CASSPKGAMNTEAFF
TRBV5-6	.	TRBJ1-3	.	TGTGCCAGCAGCCTTTGGTCCGGGCCTTACTCTGGAAACACCATATATTTT	CASSLWSGPYSGNTIYF
TRBV6-5	.	TRBJ1-2	.	TGTGCCAGCAGTTACTCGCACGGAGACTATGGCTACACCTTC	CASSYSHGDYGYTF
TRBV28	TRBD1	TRBJ1-5	.	TGTGCCAGCAGTTTTTCAGGGGGCGGGAATCAGCCCCAGCATTTT	CASSFSGGGNQPQHF
TRBV28	TRBD2	TRBJ2-3	.	TGTGCCAGCAGTGGGACTAGCGGAAACACAGATACGCAGTATTTT	CASSGTSGNTDTQYF
TRBV13	TRBD2	TRBJ2-7	.	TGTGCCAGCAGCACTAGCGGGAGACACCACGAGCAGTACTTC	CASSTSGRHHEQYF
TRBV15	.	TRBJ2-5	.	TGTGCCACCAGATCGGCGTCCCTCCAAGAGACCCAGTACTTC	CATRSASLQETQYF
TRBV7-9	.	TRBJ2-7	.	TGTGCCAGCAGCTTAGGACCGACAGGTGACTCCTACGAGCAGTACTTC	CASSLGPTGDSYEQYF
TRBV7-3	.	TRBJ2-7	.	TGTGCCAGCAGCTTAATACAGGCGGGCGAGCAGTACTTC	CASSLIQAGEQYF
TRBV4-1	TRBD2	TRBJ2-2	.	TGCGCCAGCAGCCAAGTCCTAGCGGGAGTAGGAACCGGGGAGCTGTTTTTT	CASSQVLAGVGTGELFF
TRBV4-1	.	TRBJ1-3	.	TGCGCCAGCAGCCCCCTCCAAGGGACGGCTGGAAACACCATATATTTT	CASSPLQGTAGNTIYF
TRBV6-1	.	TRBJ2-7	once	TGTGCCAGCAGTGAAGGCCGTGATAATTCCTACGAGCAGTACTTC	CASSEGRDNSYEQYF
TRBV11-1	TRBD1	TRBJ2-7	.	TGTGCCAGCAGCTACGGGGGCCGGGACAGGAGCTCCTACGAGCAGTACTTC	CASSYGGRDRSSYEQYF
TRBV4-1	.	TRBJ2-3	.	TGCGCCAGCAGCCAAGAAGGAGGGGGACCCACAGATACGCAGTATTTT	CASSQEGGGPTDTQYF
TRBV28	TRBD1	TRBJ1-1	.	TGTGCCAGCAGTTTGACAGGGGGCAGAGACACTGAAGCTTTCTTT	CASSLTGGRDTEAFF
TRBV9	.	TRBJ1-6	.	TGTGCCAGCAGCGGACATAATTCACCCCTCCACTTT	CASSGHNSPLHF
TRBV9	.	TRBJ2-1	.	TGTGCCAGCAGCGTAGCGGGAGATCTGGAAAATGAGCAGTTCTTC	CASSVAGDLENEQFF
TRBV7-8	TRBD2	TRBJ2-3	.	TGTGCCAGCAGCGGCCTAGCGGGGGGCATCCTCACAGATACGCAGTATTTT	CASSGLAGGILTDTQYF
TRBV25-1	.	TRBJ2-3	.	TGTGCCAGCAGTGAAGGTTCCCTTCGCTCAGATACGCAGTATTTT	CASSEGSLRSDTQYF
TRBV5-6	TRBD2	TRBJ2-1	.	TGTGCCAGCAGCTGGCTAGCGGGGGGCCTCAGCTCCTACAATGAGCAGTTCTTC	CASSWLAGGLSSYNEQFF
TRBV5-6	.	TRBJ2-5	.	TGTGCCAGCAACCTGGCAGTTGGTGTCTGGGAGACCCAGTACTTC	CASNLAVGVWETQYF
TRBV9	.	TRBJ1-2	few	TGTGCCAGCAGCGCCACAGTGGAGTACTATGGCTACACCTTC	CASSATVEYYGYTF
TRBV5-6	.	TRBJ2-1	.	TGTGCCAGCAGCTGGCCGGGGATCGGGGGCAATGAGCAGTTCTTC	CASSWPGIGGNEQFF
TRBV14	TRBD1	TRBJ2-1	.	TGTGCCAGCAGCCAGACCATACAGGGGAGCTCCTACAATGAGCAGTTCTTC	CASSQTIQGSSYNEQFF
TRBV11-2	TRBD1	TRBJ1-5	.	TGTGCCAGCAGCAAGGGACAGTTGGAATCGGTAAATCAGCCCCAGCATTTT	CASSKGQLESVNQPQHF
TRBV5-1	.	TRBJ2-3	.	TGCGCCAGCAGCGTGGTACCATCGGAGGGAGATACGCAGTATTTT	CASSVVPSEGDTQYF
TRBV7-9	.	TRBJ2-7	.	TGTGCCAGCAGCTTAGAGCCCGGGGATGAGCAGTACTTC	CASSLEPGDEQYF
TRBV5-4	TRBD1	TRBJ2-7	once	TGTGCCAGCAGCTTGTGGGGGACAGGGTCCTACGAGCAGTACTTC	CASSLWGTGSYEQYF
TRBV19	TRBD2	TRBJ2-1	.	TGTGCCAGTAGCCGCCTAGCGGGAGCCCGGGATGAGCAGTTCTTC	CASSRLAGARDEQFF
TRBV19	.	TRBJ1-1	.	TGTGCCAGTAGTTTCCAGGGTGGACTGAACACTGAAGCTTTCTTT	CASSFQGGLNTEAFF
TRBV4-3	.	TRBJ2-7	.	TGCGCCAGCAGCCAAGTTTTAGACCACGAGCAGTACTTC	CASSQVLDHEQYF
TRBV4-1	.	TRBJ1-2	.	TGCGCCAGCAGCCTCGGGACCGATAACTATGGCTACACCTTC	CASSLGTDNYGYTF
TRBV15	.	TRBJ1-6	.	TGTGCCACCAGCAGAGAGCGGGGATATAATTCACCCCTCCACTTT	CATSRERGYNSPLHF
TRBV5-1	.	TRBJ2-5	.	TGCGCCAGCAGCTTGGAGCTGGGCCAGGAGACCCAGTACTTC	CASSLELGQETQYF
TRBV5-6	TRBD1	TRBJ2-5	.	TGTGCCAGCAGCTTGGATCAGGGGGCAGGGGAGACCCAGTACTTC	CASSLDQGAGETQYF
TRBV19	.	TRBJ1-1	.	TGTGCCAGTATCGCCTCCGTTGGGGCGAACACTGAAGCTTTCTTT	CASIASVGANTEAFF
TRBV5-1	.	TRBJ2-6	.	TGCGCCAGCAGCTCGGGAGTGGGGGGTGGCCTCTCTGGGGCCAACGTCCTGACTTTC	CASSSGVGGGLSGANVLTF
TRBV28	.	TRBJ2-7	.	TGTGCCAGCAGTTTCCCAACACAGGGAACCGCGACCTACGAGCAGTACTTC	CASSFPTQGTATYEQYF
TRBV29-1	.	TRBJ1-1	once	TGCAGCGGAGAACAGGGAACTGAAGCTTTCTTT	CSGEQGTEAFF
TRBV5-1	.	TRBJ2-5	.	TGCGCCAGCAGCCTGACCGACTCCGGGACGACGGAGGAGACCCAGTACTTC	CASSLTDSGTTEETQYF
TRBV14	.	TRBJ1-2	.	TGTGCCAGCAGCCAAGACTGGACAGACTACTATGGCTACACCTTC	CASSQDWTDYYGYTF
TRBV7-9	TRBD1	TRBJ1-2	.	TGTGCCAGCAGCTTAGAGACAGGGGATGGCTACACCTTC	CASSLETGDGYTF
TRBV5-5	TRBD2	TRBJ2-7	.	TGTGCCAGCAGCTTGGGACTAGCGGGAGTCGAGCAGTACTTC	CASSLGLAGVEQYF
TRBV14	TRBD1	TRBJ2-7	.	TGTGCCAGCAGCCAAGATAGCGGACAGGGTAGCGAGCAGTACTTC	CASSQDSGQGSEQYF
TRBV10-1	TRBD1	TRBJ2-7	.	TGCGCCAGCAGCCGGGACAGGGGCTACGAGCAGTACTTC	CASSRDRGYEQYF
TRBV5-6	.	TRBJ1-5	.	TGTGCCAGCAGCTTGTTCTGGGGAGAGGACAATCAGCCCCAGCATTTT	CASSLFWGEDNQPQHF
TRBV10-1	.	TRBJ2-1	.	TGCGCCACAGATTCAGGGGGGGAGCAGTTCTTC	CATDSGGEQFF
TRBV6-5	TRBD1	TRBJ1-2	once	TGTGCCAGCAGTTACGACAGGGGGAAGTTCTATGGCTACACCTTC	CASSYDRGKFYGYTF
TRBV27	.	TRBJ2-2	.	TGTGCCAGCAGCCCAATCCCCCCGCACCAACTCACCGGGGAGCTGTTTTTT	CASSPIPPHQLTGELFF
TRBV6-4	TRBD2	TRBJ2-1	.	TGTGCCAGCAGTGAGGCTAGCGGGAGGAGTGAGCAGTTCTTC	CASSEASGRSEQFF
TRBV30	.	TRBJ2-7	.	TGTGCCTGGAGTGTAGGGGGGTCGTACGAGCAGTACTTC	CAWSVGGSYEQYF
TRBV30	TRBD2	TRBJ2-1	.	TGTGCCTGGAGTGTACTGGCCGCGGGAGAACCCCAATTTGAGCAGTTCTTC	CAWSVLAAGEPQFEQFF